One sample yielded the 22 T cell receptor beta chains listed below, sequenced in a study of blood T cell repertoires in COVID-19. Generated by immunoSEQ multiplex PCR, the TCRdb table keeps only in-frame clones and is missing some. The sample lists more than 200,000 clones; about 80% were seen once. Sequencing used peripheral blood. These receptors were taken from a man in his fifties or sixties with active or convalescent COVID-19.

The chain employs TRBV6-5 and TRBJ2-3, with D possibly TRBD2 on 5 matching bases. The CDR3 has 13 amino acids. Germline V CDR1 and CDR2: MNHEY, SVGAGI. The V end was cut by 9 bases, the J end by 2 bases, with 12 bases between. The CDR3 is CASGSRTTDTQYF. In DNA form, the CDR3 reads TGTGCCAGTGGGAGCAGGACCACAGATACGCAGTATTTT.

The chain couples TRBV7-9 to TRBJ2-1, with 15 bases matching TRBD2. Trimming at V came to 4 bases and at J to 0 bases, leaving 7 bases not matched to a gene. The CDR3 sequence is 19 residues long. In germline, CDR1 is SEHNR, CDR2 FQNEAQ (reference sequence). CDR3 sequence reads: CASSSMGLAGGRSYNEQFF. For the CDR3, the DNA is TGTGCCAGCAGCTCCATGGGACTAGCGGGGGGCCGCTCCTACAATGAGCAGTTCTTC.

V gene TRBV6-5 combines with J gene TRBJ1-6; D remains unclear. The germline gives CDR1 MNHEY, CDR2 SVGAGI. The CDR3 is 16 amino acids. Trimming took 2 bases from V and 7 from J, leaving 15 bases between them. The CDR3 DNA is TGTGCCAGCAGTTACACGGCTCGGAGGGAAAATTCACCCCTCCACTTT. Translating gives CASSYTARRENSPLHF.

The chain couples TRBV3-1 (or the pseudogene TRBV3-2) to TRBJ2-5; possible D gene TRBD1, 6 bases. Trimming left V 4 bases short and J 2 bases short, with 14 bases between. CDR3 length: 15 amino acids. Looked up from germline, CDR1 is LGHDT and CDR2 is YNNKEL (reference sequence). CDR3 bases: TGTGCCAGCAGCCGAGGACCTAGGGGGCAAGAGACCCAGTACTTC. Encoded protein: CASSRGPRGQETQYF.

This clone was observed a single time. This chain connects TRBV13 to TRBJ1-5, with TRBD1 matching over 7 bases. This CDR3 comprises 16 residues. Germline-derived CDR1 and CDR2 are PRHDT and FYEKMQ (reference sequence). Trimming took 0 bases from V and 2 from J; bases not matched to a gene: 4. CDR3 loop: CASSLGRGLGNQPQHF. The CDR3 DNA reads as TGTGCCAGCAGCTTAGGCAGGGGGTTAGGCAATCAGCCCCAGCATTTT.

The chain recombines TRBV30 with TRBJ1-2, with 7 bases that match TRBD1. J was trimmed by 6 bases and V by 4 bases; bases with no gene match: 8. The CDR3 spans 13 residues. Germline lookup yields CDR1 GTSNPN and CDR2 SVGIG (reference sequence). The CDR3: CAWTPTGWDGYTF. CDR3 nucleotide sequence: TGTGCCTGGACCCCGACAGGGTGGGATGGCTACACCTTC.

V gene TRBV30 combines with J gene TRBJ1-5, with D hard to call. The CDR3 is 17 residues long. Germline loops: CDR1 GTSNPN, CDR2 SVGIG (reference sequence). Deletions cut 3 bases from V and 2 bases from J, with 20 bases between. The CDR3 loop is CAWSPWEAGLGNQPQHF. Here the CDR3 DNA reads TGTGCCTGGAGCCCCTGGGAGGCCGGGCTGGGCAATCAGCCCCAGCATTTT. The entire variable domain, with the rest obtained from reference TRBV30 and TRBJ1-5, is as follows: SQTIHQWPATLVQPVGSPLSLECTVEGTSNPNLYWYRQAAGRGLQLLFYSVGIGQISSEVPQNLSASRPQDRQFILSSKKLLLSDSGFYLCAWSPWEAGLGNQPQHFGDGTRLSIL.

To note about this clone: Additional DNA sequences in this sample encode the identical CDR3. CDR3 region: CASSLGQGPYEQYF. The CDR3 coding sequence is TGTGCCAGCTCACTGGGACAGGGGCCCTACGAGCAGTACTTC. The chain links TRBV18 to TRBJ2-7; 10 bases align to TRBD1. This CDR3 spans 14 amino acids. The V gene end was trimmed by 4 bases and the J gene end by 2 bases; junction bases not matched to a gene: 2. In germline, CDR1 is KGHSH, CDR2 LQKENI. Full variable domain (missing parts from reference TRBV18 and TRBJ2-7): NAGVMQNPRHLVRRRGQEARLRCSPMKGHSHVYWYRQLPEEGLKFMVYLQKENIIDESGMPKERFSAEFPKEGPSILRIQQVVRGDSAAYFCASSLGQGPYEQYFGPGTRLTVT.

This clone was counted a few times. This rearrangement joins TRBV6-5 to TRBJ2-7; TRBD1 agrees at 8 bases. The V and J ends lost 2 bases and 1 base, in that order; junction bases with no gene match: 4. Germline values: CDR1 MNHEY, CDR2 SVGAGI. CDR3 length: 15 amino acids. The CDR3 DNA reads TGTGCCAGCAGTTACGCCAGGGGGCTATCCTACGAGCAGTACTTC. It encodes CASSYARGLSYEQYF.

The chain joins TRBV9 to TRBJ2-1; 9 nucleotides align to TRBD1. After removal of 4 bases from V and 3 bases from J, the junction contained 5 bases not matched to a gene. Germline values: CDR1 SGDLS, CDR2 YYNGEE. The CDR3 spans 15 residues. CDR3 protein: CASSTGQGLYNEQFF. Here the CDR3 DNA reads TGTGCCAGCAGCACAGGACAGGGGCTCTACAATGAGCAGTTCTTC.

The chain recombines TRBV30 with TRBJ2-7, with TRBD2 matching over 9 bases. Germline trimming cut 2 bases from V and 2 bases from J; bases unmatched to any gene: 7. The CDR3 has 15 amino acids. Germline-derived CDR1 and CDR2 are GTSNPN and SVGIG (reference sequence). CDR3 DNA sequence: TGTGCCTGGAGTAAAGCGGGGGGAGGGGCCTACGAGCAGTACTTC. Translation: CAWSKAGGGAYEQYF.

About this clone itself: The sample has other DNA sequences that encode this CDR3 too. The chain employs TRBV30 and TRBJ1-1; 7 nucleotides line up with TRBD1. The CDR3 is made up of 14 amino acids. CDR1 and CDR2 from the germline V gene are GTSNPN and SVGIG (reference sequence). V lost 3 bases and J lost 0; bases outside the gene matches: 4. CDR3 sequence: CAWSPGTVNTEAFF. The CDR3 bases are TGTGCCTGGAGCCCCGGGACAGTGAACACTGAAGCTTTCTTT.

The chain recombines TRBV3-1 (or the pseudogene TRBV3-2) with TRBJ2-5; maybe TRBD2 (6 bases). The CDR3 is made up of 16 amino acids. The V end lost 0 bases, the J end lost 1 base, and 12 bases lay between the germline ends. Germline V gives CDR1 LGHDT, CDR2 YNNKEL (reference sequence). The CDR3 sequence is CASSQEGTRGQETQYF. CDR3 in DNA: TGTGCCAGCAGCCAAGAGGGTACGCGGGGCCAAGAGACCCAGTACTTC.

This clone was detected a few times. V is TRBV7-2 and J is TRBJ2-7; 7 bases are a match to TRBD2. Germline V gene sequence: CDR1 SGHTA, CDR2 FQGNSA. The junction had 5 bases not matched to a gene; V was cut back by 3 bases and J by 0 bases. CDR3 length equals 15 residues. The CDR3 loop reads CASSFGGGSSYEQYF. The CDR3 DNA reads TGTGCCAGCAGCTTCGGCGGGGGTAGCTCCTACGAGCAGTACTTC.

The chain is built from TRBV19 and TRBJ1-2, with TRBD1 matching 10 bases. Trimming cost V 5 bases and J 5 bases; bases outside gene matches: 8. The germline gives CDR1 LNHDA, CDR2 SQIVND (reference sequence). The CDR3 is 15 residues long. The CDR3 DNA sequence: TGTGCCAGTAGTCCCCGGGACAGGGGCGGTTATGGCTACACCTTC. Translating gives CASSPRDRGGYGYTF.

The chain uses TRBV5-4 and TRBJ2-3; 12 nucleotides match TRBD2. V dropped 0 bases and J dropped 5; count of bases not matched to a gene: 1. CDR1 SGHNT and CDR2 YYREEE come from the germline V gene (reference sequence). The CDR3 extends over 15 amino acids. CDR3 amino acids: CASSLASGGVDTQYF. CDR3 nucleotides: TGTGCCAGCAGCTTGGCTAGCGGGGGGGTAGATACGCAGTATTTT.

This rearrangement joins TRBV7-2 to TRBJ2-7; 10 bases agree with TRBD1. There are 15 residues in the CDR3. Trimming took 6 bases from V and 8 from J; bases not matched to a gene: 13. Germline CDR1 reads SGHTA; CDR2 reads FQGNSA. The CDR3 DNA reads TGTGCCAGCAGTCAGACAGGGGGCGCAACCCAAAAGCAGTACTTC. Protein: CASSQTGGATQKQYF.

The rearrangement links TRBV4-1 to TRBJ1-3; 7 bases are a match to TRBD1. The CDR3 totals 16 residues. Unmatched junction bases numbered 9, after V lost 3 bases and J lost 4 bases. Germline CDR1 MGHRA, CDR2 YSYEKL. CDR3 loop: CASSQGRQGYGNTIYF. CDR3 nucleotide sequence: TGCGCCAGCAGCCAGGGCAGACAGGGCTACGGAAACACCATATATTTT.

J is TRBJ1-4 and V is TRBV5-4; 10 bases are shared with TRBD1. Germline CDR1 SGHNT, CDR2 YYREEE (reference sequence). V lost 5 bases and J lost 3; bases outside the gene matches: 7. The CDR3 runs to 16 residues. The CDR3 region has the DNA TGTGCCAGCAGTCGACAGGGGGCGATGGCTAATGAAAAACTGTTTTTT. It encodes CASSRQGAMANEKLFF.

V gene TRBV6-1 combines with J gene TRBJ2-3, with no clear D. Trimming cost V 2 bases and J 9 bases, with 6 bases left between them. This CDR3 spans 11 amino acids. Germline values: CDR1 MNHNS, CDR2 SASEGT. The DNA of the CDR3 is TGTGCCAGCAGTGAAATAGAGACGCAGTATTTT. This translates into CASSEIETQYF.

The rearrangement joins TRBV29-1 to TRBJ1-5; a possible D gene is TRBD1 (5 bases). This CDR3 has 13 amino acids. Per germline, CDR1 SQVTM and CDR2 ANQGSEA. Trimming left V 4 bases short and J 1 base short, with 8 bases between. The CDR3 spells CSVGRESNQPQHF. The CDR3 nucleotides are TGCAGCGTTGGCAGGGAAAGCAATCAGCCCCAGCATTTT.

For this clone: Other DNA variants within this sample encode the same CDR3. The J gene is TRBJ2-2, the V gene TRBV7-2; D might be TRBD2 (6 bases). Germline V gives CDR1 SGHTA, CDR2 FQGNSA. The V end lost 0 bases, the J end lost 0 bases, and 8 bases lay between the germline ends. This CDR3 is built from 16 residues. The CDR3 DNA reads as TGTGCCAGCAGCTTAGCCGGGGGATCGAACACCGGGGAGCTGTTTTTT. Amino acid sequence: CASSLAGGSNTGELFF. The entire variable domain, with the rest obtained from reference TRBV7-2 and TRBJ2-2, is as follows: GAGVSQSPSNKVTEKGKDVELRCDPISGHTALYWYRQSLGQGLEFLIYFQGNSAPDKSGLPSDRFSAERTGGSVSTLTIQRTQQEDSAVYLCASSLAGGSNTGELFFGEGSRLTVL.